The rows below give T cell receptor beta chains drawn from one sample of a study of Ad26.COV2.S vaccination and SARS-CoV-2 variants. This table comes from immunoSEQ multiplex PCR, and its TCRdb copy is limited to in-frame clones, with some not included. The sample holds about 350,000 clones; roughly nine tenths are singletons and the top ten take approximately 5.9%. This specimen consisted of peripheral blood, obtained in a trial of Ad26.COV2.S vaccine versus placebo. The source is a person between 18 and 65 years old who received the Ad26.COV2.S COVID-19 vaccine or a placebo. CDR3s include the opening cysteine and the closing phenylalanine or tryptophan. The D gene is left open where the match is weak. Not all rows give a size; the values are once, few, many and, for expanded clones, a class.

-	-	TRBV6-2/TRBV6-3	TRBJ2-7	CASSPGTQHEAYF	TGTGCCAGCAGCCCGGGGACCCAACATGAGGCGTACTTC
-	TRBD2	TRBV27	TRBJ2-7	CASSLGLAVDYEQYF	TGTGCCAGCAGTCTTGGACTAGCGGTGGACTACGAGCAGTACTTC
-	-	TRBV2	TRBJ2-3	CAGRVADTQYF	TGTGCCGGCAGAGTTGCAGATACGCAGTATTTT
-	TRBD2	TRBV12-5	TRBJ2-1	CASGFSGGMYNEQFF	TGTGCTAGTGGTTTTTCGGGAGGGATGTACAATGAGCAGTTCTTC
-	-	TRBV6-4	TRBJ1-2	CASSDSGFIGAGIDGYTF	TGTGCCAGCAGTGACTCCGGGTTTATAGGGGCAGGGATCGATGGCTACACCTTC
-	-	TRBV6-2/TRBV6-3	TRBJ2-3	CASSYWQGGTDTQYF	TGTGCCAGCAGTTATTGGCAGGGCGGCACAGATACGCAGTATTTT
-	-	TRBV3-1/TRBV3-2	TRBJ1-3	CASSQLDRLSGNTIYF	TGTGCCAGCAGCCAATTAGACCGCCTCTCTGGAAACACCATATATTTT
-	TRBD1	TRBV27	TRBJ1-2	CASSFTRGQGGYTF	TGTGCCAGCAGTTTTACCAGGGGGCAAGGTGGCTACACCTTC
-	TRBD1	TRBV6-5	TRBJ1-1	CASHRPTRGLPEAFF	TGTGCCAGCCATCGGCCAACAAGGGGGCTCCCTGAAGCTTTCTTT
-	TRBD2	TRBV13	TRBJ2-2	CASSLAITSGDTGELFF	TGTGCCAGCAGCTTAGCCATAACTAGCGGGGACACCGGGGAGCTGTTTTTT
-	-	TRBV29-1	TRBJ1-1	CSVEGYAGAEHWEAFF	TGCAGCGTTGAAGGGTATGCAGGGGCCGAACACTGGGAAGCTTTCTTT
-	-	TRBV4-1	TRBJ1-5	CASSRDSNSNQPQHF	TGCGCCAGCAGCCGGGACTCGAATAGCAATCAGCCCCAGCATTTT
-	TRBD1	TRBV2	TRBJ1-6	CASSSTGLYNSPLHF	TGTGCCAGCAGTTCGACAGGGCTGTATAATTCACCCCTCCACTTT
-	-	TRBV6-4	TRBJ1-4	CARTGKATNEKLFF	TGTGCCAGAACAGGGAAAGCAACTAATGAAAAACTGTTTTTT
-	-	TRBV4-3	TRBJ2-4	CASSQDRAALQYF	TGCGCCAGCAGCCAAGATAGGGCCGCCCTTCAGTACTTC
-	TRBD2	TRBV9	TRBJ2-7	CASSVGLAGTDYEQYF	TGTGCCAGCAGCGTCGGACTAGCGGGGACTGACTACGAGCAGTACTTC
once	TRBD2	TRBV29-1	TRBJ2-1	CSVEDITKAGGWNEQFF	TGCAGCGTTGAAGACATAACTAAAGCGGGAGGTTGGAATGAGCAGTTCTTC
once	-	TRBV7-6	TRBJ2-2	CASSLMTPGNTGELFF	TGTGCCAGCAGCTTGATGACCCCAGGGAACACCGGGGAGCTGTTTTTT
-	-	TRBV12-3/TRBV12-4	TRBJ1-5	CASSLGSNQPQHF	TGTGCCAGCAGTTTAGGGAGCAATCAGCCCCAGCATTTT
-	TRBD2	TRBV5-1	TRBJ2-5	CASSLVLAGGPAETQYF	TGCGCCAGCAGCTTGGTTCTAGCGGGAGGGCCGGCAGAGACCCAGTACTTC
-	-	TRBV10-3	TRBJ2-1	CAISDLLRDGNEQFF	TGTGCCATCAGTGACCTCTTAAGGGACGGCAATGAGCAGTTCTTC
-	-	TRBV7-9	TRBJ2-2	CASSNTQASRASANTGELFF	TGTGCCAGCAGCAACACCCAGGCGTCCCGAGCTAGCGCGAACACCGGGGAGCTGTTTTTT
-	-	TRBV18	TRBJ2-7	CASSPKYEQYF	TGTGCCAGCTCACCGAAATACGAGCAGTACTTC
-	TRBD1	TRBV14	TRBJ2-1	CASSRGTGNYNEQFF	TGTGCCAGCAGCCGAGGGACAGGGAATTACAATGAGCAGTTCTTC
once	-	TRBV3-1/TRBV3-2	TRBJ2-7	CASSPNPGTSYEQYF	TGTGCCAGCAGCCCGAACCCCGGGACGTCCTACGAGCAGTACTTC
-	-	TRBV30	TRBJ1-2	CAWSADGGVYGYTF	TGTGCCTGGAGTGCCGACGGGGGCGTGTATGGCTACACCTTC
-	-	TRBV18	TRBJ2-3	CASSPPNRGLRWDTQYF	TGTGCCAGCTCACCACCAAATCGTGGGCTCCGATGGGATACGCAGTATTTT
-	-	TRBV9	TRBJ1-5	CASSAGTDPQGPQHF	TGTGCCAGCAGCGCGGGGACGGATCCACAGGGACCCCAGCATTTT
-	-	TRBV19	TRBJ1-5	CASRILQSGPLNQPQHF	TGTGCCAGTAGGATTCTCCAATCGGGACCCCTAAATCAGCCCCAGCATTTT
-	TRBD1	TRBV6-5	TRBJ1-2	CATVPWDRAHGYTF	TGTGCCACCGTTCCCTGGGACAGGGCCCATGGCTACACCTTC
-	TRBD1	TRBV4-2	TRBJ1-2	CASSRPDREHGYTF	TGTGCCAGCAGCCGACCCGACAGGGAACATGGCTACACCTTC
-	-	TRBV7-2	TRBJ1-5	CASSSQSINQPQHF	TGTGCCAGCAGCTCCCAGTCGATTAATCAGCCCCAGCATTTT
-	-	TRBV6-5	TRBJ2-7	CASSSRYEQYF	TGTGCCAGCAGCTCTCGGTACGAGCAGTACTTC
-	-	TRBV6-5	TRBJ2-5	CASRDHSVETQYF	TGTGCCAGCAGAGATCACAGTGTCGAGACCCAGTACTTC
-	-	TRBV7-3	TRBJ2-3	CASSLTGGGPSTDTQYF	TGTGCCAGCAGCTTAACTGGCGGTGGACCTAGCACAGATACGCAGTATTTT
-	TRBD2	TRBV4-3	TRBJ2-2	CASSRGSYTGELFF	TGCGCCAGCAGTCGCGGGAGTTACACCGGGGAGCTGTTTTTT
-	-	TRBV9	TRBJ2-7	CASSNPGAYEQYF	TGTGCCAGCAGCAATCCCGGAGCATACGAGCAGTACTTC
-	TRBD2	TRBV5-1	TRBJ2-1	CASSLRGVGGGAAYNEQFF	TGCGCCAGCAGCTTGAGAGGCGTTGGCGGGGGGGCCGCCTACAATGAGCAGTTCTTC
-	-	TRBV30	TRBJ1-3	CAWSVRGSGNTIYF	TGTGCCTGGAGTGTTAGGGGGTCAGGAAACACCATATATTTT
-	-	TRBV7-9	TRBJ1-3	CASSLGGREVGNTIYF	TGTGCCAGCAGCTTAGGTGGCAGAGAGGTTGGAAACACCATATATTTT
-	-	TRBV5-4	TRBJ2-5	CASSSGGTGKTQYF	TGTGCCAGCAGCTCCGGGGGAACGGGAAAAACCCAGTACTTC
-	-	TRBV6-5	TRBJ1-6	CASKQGEAYNSPLHF	TGTGCCAGCAAACAGGGCGAGGCCTATAATTCACCCCTCCACTTT
-	TRBD2	TRBV4-1	TRBJ2-7	CASSQTTSSSYEQYF	TGCGCCAGCAGCCAAACGACTAGCTCCTCCTACGAGCAGTACTTC
-	TRBD2	TRBV11-2	TRBJ2-1	CASSLEVGTSGRAGFSEQFF	TGTGCCAGCAGCTTAGAAGTAGGGACTAGCGGGAGGGCCGGATTCAGCGAGCAGTTCTTC
few	-	TRBV6-4	TRBJ2-2	CASRLTTTGELFF	TGTGCCAGCAGACTTACGACCACCGGGGAGCTGTTTTTT
-	TRBD1	TRBV7-2	TRBJ1-5	CASSPGTGIIHQHF	TGTGCCAGCAGCCCGGGGACAGGTATTATTCACCAGCATTTT
-	-	TRBV3-1/TRBV3-2	TRBJ2-7	CASSQDRVNSFEQYF	TGTGCCAGCAGCCAAGACAGGGTGAACAGTTTCGAGCAGTACTTC
-	-	TRBV6-2/TRBV6-3	TRBJ1-1	CASSYSTARTEAFF	TGTGCCAGCAGTTACTCGACCGCGAGGACTGAAGCTTTCTTT
-	-	TRBV27	TRBJ2-3	CASSLLSGTSTDTQYF	TGTGCCAGCAGTTTACTCTCCGGGACTAGCACAGATACGCAGTATTTT
-	-	TRBV5-4	TRBJ2-7	CASSSVTRDYEQYF	TGTGCCAGCAGCTCCGTCACTAGAGATTACGAGCAGTACTTC
-	TRBD2	TRBV7-2	TRBJ2-5	CASSPAGGGETQYF	TGTGCCAGCAGCCCAGCGGGAGGAGGGGAGACCCAGTACTTC
-	TRBD2	TRBV10-3	TRBJ2-7	CAIREGTSGSWGEQYF	TGTGCCATCAGGGAGGGGACTAGCGGGAGTTGGGGCGAGCAGTACTTC
once	-	TRBV18	TRBJ1-1	CASSPLLAKNTEAFF	TGTGCCAGCTCTCCCCTCCTCGCGAAGAACACTGAAGCTTTCTTT